The clone carrying this T cell receptor beta chain was observed a handful of times. The antigen is unknown. Cultured CD4+ T cell DNA underwent sequencing with the Oncomine TCR Beta short-read assay. Using its own MiXCR run on the PCR reads, TCRdb lists one record per CDR3 protein. The sample includes approximately 6,900 distinct CDR3 sequences, more than 45% of them seen just once. This sample stems from a study of vaccination and CD4 T cells after COVID-19. As for treatment: roughly nine-day PBMC culture with coronavirus spike peptide pools or control peptides (ViraFEST assay). Gathered ahead of the COVID-19 pandemic (2011-2018) were the CD4+ T cells of the unexposed donor. V gave up 6 bases and J gave up 1 base, with 15 bases separating them. The CDR3 contains 15 residues. Per germline, CDR1 MNHNS and CDR2 SASEGT.

The receptor was derived from a human donor in good health. The sequenced sample consisted of CD4+ T cells from blood, cultured in vitro. The V and J genes are TRBV6-1 and TRBJ1-1; D remains unclear. CDR3 DNA sequence: TGTGCCAGCAGCCAATCCATACCGCCGAACACTGAAGCTTTCTTT. Protein sequence: CASSQSIPPNTEAFF.